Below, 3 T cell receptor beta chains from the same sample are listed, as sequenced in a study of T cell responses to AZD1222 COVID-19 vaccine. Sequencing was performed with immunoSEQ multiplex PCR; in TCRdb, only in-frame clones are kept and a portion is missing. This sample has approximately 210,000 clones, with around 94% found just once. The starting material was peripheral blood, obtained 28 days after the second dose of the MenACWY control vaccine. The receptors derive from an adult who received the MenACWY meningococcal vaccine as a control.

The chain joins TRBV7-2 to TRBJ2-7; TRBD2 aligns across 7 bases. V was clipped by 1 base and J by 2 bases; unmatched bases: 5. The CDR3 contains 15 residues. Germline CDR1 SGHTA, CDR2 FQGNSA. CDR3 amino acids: CASSLVTGTTYEQYF. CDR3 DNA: TGTGCCAGCAGCTTAGTCACTGGGACTACCTACGAGCAGTACTTC.

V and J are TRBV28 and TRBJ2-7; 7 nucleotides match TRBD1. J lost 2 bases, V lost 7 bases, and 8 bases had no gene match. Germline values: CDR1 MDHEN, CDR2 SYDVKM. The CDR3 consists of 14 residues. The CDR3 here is CASNLPGQTYEQYF. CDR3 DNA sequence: TGTGCCAGCAACCTCCCGGGACAGACCTACGAGCAGTACTTC. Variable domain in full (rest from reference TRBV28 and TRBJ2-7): DVKVTQSSRYLVKRTGEKVFLECVQDMDHENMFWYRQDPGLGLRLIYFSYDVKMKEKGDIPEGYSVSREKKERFSLILESASTNQTSMYLCASNLPGQTYEQYFGPGTRLTVT.

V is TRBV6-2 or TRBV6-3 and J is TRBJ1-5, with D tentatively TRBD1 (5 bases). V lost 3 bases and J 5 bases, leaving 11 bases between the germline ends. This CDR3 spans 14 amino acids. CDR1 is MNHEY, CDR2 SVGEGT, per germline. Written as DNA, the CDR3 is TGTGCCAGCAGTTATGGCCTGGGGGATCAGCCCCAGCATTTT. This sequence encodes CASSYGLGDQPQHF.